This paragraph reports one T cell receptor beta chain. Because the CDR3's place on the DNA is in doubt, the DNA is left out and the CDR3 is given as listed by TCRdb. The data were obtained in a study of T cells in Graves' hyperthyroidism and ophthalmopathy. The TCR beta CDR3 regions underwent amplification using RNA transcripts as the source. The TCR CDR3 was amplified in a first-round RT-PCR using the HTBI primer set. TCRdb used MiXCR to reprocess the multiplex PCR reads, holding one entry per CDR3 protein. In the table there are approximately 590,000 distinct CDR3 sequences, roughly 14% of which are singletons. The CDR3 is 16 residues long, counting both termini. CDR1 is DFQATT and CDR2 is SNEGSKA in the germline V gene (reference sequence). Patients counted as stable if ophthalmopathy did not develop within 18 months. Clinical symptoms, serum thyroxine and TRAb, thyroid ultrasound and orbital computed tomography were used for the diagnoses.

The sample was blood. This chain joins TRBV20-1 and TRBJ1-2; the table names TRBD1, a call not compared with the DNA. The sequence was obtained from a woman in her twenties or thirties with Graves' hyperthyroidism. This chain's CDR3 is CSADTGTGGGDYGCTF.